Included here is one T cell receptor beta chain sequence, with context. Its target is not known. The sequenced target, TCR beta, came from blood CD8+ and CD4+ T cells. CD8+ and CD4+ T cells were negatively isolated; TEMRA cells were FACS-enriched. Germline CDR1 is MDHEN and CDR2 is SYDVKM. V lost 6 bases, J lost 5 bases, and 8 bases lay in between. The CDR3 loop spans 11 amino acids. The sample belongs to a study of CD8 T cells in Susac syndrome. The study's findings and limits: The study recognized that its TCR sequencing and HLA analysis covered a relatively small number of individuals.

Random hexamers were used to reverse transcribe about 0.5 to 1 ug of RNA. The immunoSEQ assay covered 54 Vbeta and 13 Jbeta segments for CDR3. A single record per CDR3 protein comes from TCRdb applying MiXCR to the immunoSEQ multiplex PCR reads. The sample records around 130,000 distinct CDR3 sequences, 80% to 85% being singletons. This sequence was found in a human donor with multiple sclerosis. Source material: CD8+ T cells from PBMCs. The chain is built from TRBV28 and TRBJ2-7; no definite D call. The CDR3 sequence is CASSRPDEQYF. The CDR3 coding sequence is TGTGCCAGCAGCCGGCCTGACGAGCAGTACTTC.